Below, 10 T cell receptor beta chains from the same sample are listed, as sequenced in a study of molecular identifiers for immune sequencing clone quantification. In TCRdb, the PCR reads were re-called with MiXCR into one record per CDR3 protein. The table lists 250,000 to 400,000 distinct CDR3 sequences, about 21% of them singletons, with 0.81% in the top ten. The sequenced sample consisted of naive CD8+ T cells from blood, with Jurkat cell RNA spiked in. The subset was: FACS-sorted CD8+CD4-CCR7+CD45RA+ naive T cells. These receptors all stem from a human donor in good health. Some libraries in this study had Jurkat cell RNA spiked in.

This clonotype was seen many times. The chain has TRBV7-9 and TRBJ2-7; D call uncertain. This CDR3 region has 14 residues. The ends were cut back, 2 bases at V and 5 bases at J, with 13 bases in the middle. CDR1 SEHNR and CDR2 FQNEAQ come from the germline V gene (reference sequence). The CDR3 protein is CASSLPKEVHEQYF. CDR3 nucleotide sequence: TGTGCCAGCAGCTTACCTAAAGAGGTACACGAGCAGTACTTC.

V and J are TRBV6-6 and TRBJ2-5; D is uncertain. The CDR3 has 10 residues. From germline, CDR1 is MNHNY and CDR2 SVGAGI (reference sequence). Trimming left V 8 bases short and J 5 bases short, with 6 bases between. The CDR3: CASELETQYF. DNA of the CDR3: TGTGCCAGCGAGTTGGAGACCCAGTACTTC.

This clonotype was seen repeatedly, ten times or more. This chain uses TRBV6-2 or TRBV6-3 with TRBJ1-2, with D uncertain. The germline gives CDR1 MNHEY, CDR2 SVGEGT. The CDR3 contains 13 residues. With 0 bases removed from V and 5 bases from J, the gap between germline ends came to 7 bases. The DNA for the CDR3 is TGTGCCAGCAGTTACTCGGCAGCTTATGGCTACACCTTC. Encoded protein: CASSYSAAYGYTF.

As concerns this clonotype: A single base separates this from a much larger clone, so it may be a read error. Likely a read error: the CDR3 ends without its conserved phenylalanine or tryptophan. CDR3 residues: CSGTDRSREQYL. Written as DNA, the CDR3 is TGCAGTGGGACGGACAGGTCGCGCGAGCAGTACCTC. The chain employs TRBV20-1 and TRBJ2-7; 7 nucleotides match TRBD1. CDR1 DFQATT and CDR2 SNEGSKA come from the germline V gene (reference sequence). The length of the CDR3 is 12 residues. The V gene end was trimmed by 7 bases and the J gene end by 6 bases; junction bases not matched to a gene: 9.

This clonotype was seen a single time. Relative to the germline gene, one junction end is altered; a read error may explain this. The chain couples TRBV6-5 to TRBJ1-5; D gene ambiguous. The germline CDR1 and CDR2 sequences are MNHEY and SVGAGI. There are 13 residues in the CDR3. The CDR3 here is CASSYGENQPQRF. CDR3 coding DNA: TGTGCCAGCAGTTACGGAGAAAATCAGCCCCAGCGTTTT.

There are a few counts of this clonotype. DNA for the CDR3: TGTGCCAGCAGTAACCGTATGACAGCGAATAATGAGCAGTTCTTC. Amino acid sequence: CASSNRMTANNEQFF. The rearrangement joins TRBV28 to TRBJ2-1; tentative D call: TRBD1 (5 bases). This CDR3 region has 15 residues. Germline-derived CDR1 and CDR2 are MDHEN and SYDVKM. V lost 5 bases, J lost 7 bases, and 18 bases lay in between.

This clonotype was recorded a few times. This chain joins TRBV24-1 and TRBJ2-1; 8 bases agree with TRBD2. The CDR3 has 14 residues. Germline trimming cut 3 bases from V and 8 bases from J; bases unmatched to any gene: 5. Germline CDR1 and CDR2: KGHDR and SFDVKD. CDR3 nucleotides: TGTGCCACCAGTGATGTAGCGGGGAAGGATGAGCAGTTCTTC. Translation: CATSDVAGKDEQFF.

This clonotype occurred a few times. This chain uses TRBV28 with TRBJ1-3, with a tentative D call TRBD1 (5 bases). CDR1 and CDR2 from the germline V gene are MDHEN and SYDVKM. The CDR3 has 15 amino acids. V lost 8 bases to trimming and J lost 4 bases, with 18 bases between them. The CDR3 sequence is CASGTSTRAGNTIYF. The CDR3 DNA is TGTGCCAGCGGTACTTCCACCAGGGCCGGAAACACCATATATTTT.

Remarks on this clonotype: A much larger clone sits a single nucleotide away, making a read error possible. The CDR3 reads CSAMGQGAASNQPQHF. The DNA for the CDR3 is TGCAGTGCTATGGGACAGGGGGCCGCTTCTAATCAGCCCCAGCATTTT. The chain has TRBV20-1 and TRBJ1-5; 12 bases are a match to TRBD1. Germline assignment: CDR1 DFQATT and CDR2 SNEGSKA (reference sequence). This CDR3 is 16 amino acids long. Trimming cost V 4 bases and J 4 bases; bases outside gene matches: 8.

CDR3 coding DNA: TGCGCCAGCAGTGAGTCGTGGGGGCTGTACTATGGCTACACCTTC. Translated, it gives CASSESWGLYYGYTF. The V call is TRBV10-2, the J call TRBJ1-2; D possibly corresponds to TRBD1 (6 bases). Trimming removed 0 bases at V and 3 bases at J, with 11 bases between. Germline lookup yields CDR1 WSHSY and CDR2 SAAADI. The CDR3 covers 15 residues.